The source of this T cell receptor beta chain is a study of beta chain features in type 1 diabetes. Looking at the study overall: Analysis included 107,917,701 sorted cells drawn from all samples.

Points on this clone: Its antigen is undetermined.

The whole isolated RNA underwent reverse transcription, so sequencing captured expressed TCRB transcripts. Sequenced by immunoSEQ multiplex PCR; TCRdb stores in-frame clones only, minus some. Of 200,000 to 300,000 clones in the sample, 9.5% to 13% were seen once. Germline values: CDR1 SQVTM, CDR2 ANQGSEA. Trimming took 4 bases from V and 4 from J, leaving 16 bases between them. The CDR3 runs to 14 residues. General study results and limits: Moderate but significant shortening of TCRB CDR3s was recorded in all four CD4+ subsets from Type 1 diabetes patients.

Sequenced: naive CD4+ T cells from blood. The J gene is TRBJ1-1, the V gene TRBV29-1; D might be TRBD1 (5 bases). This receptor was obtained from a man aged 25 to 40 with type 1 diabetes. CDR3 in DNA: TGCAGCGTTGTCCCCAGGGAGGGGAGCACTGAAGCTTTCTTT. Amino acid sequence: CSVVPREGSTEAFF.